A selection of T cell receptor beta chains follows, all from one sample in a study of cytomegalovirus exposure and HLA in healthy donors. Some clones are missing from TCRdb's copy, which holds only in-frame ones; the method was immunoSEQ multiplex PCR. Of more than 95,000 clones listed, roughly a tenth are singletons. The sample taken for sequencing was PBMCs. These receptors were collected from a man aged 40-49 years in good health and CMV-seropositive. Both conserved end residues are part of each CDR3. D genes are given only for firm matches. Clone sizes are given selectively: once, few, many, or a class where the clone is expanded.

clone_size | j_call | v_call | d_call | cdr3_nt | cdr3_aa
. | TRBJ2-3 | TRBV5-6 | TRBD2 | TGTGCCAGCAGCTTGGATTCGGGAGGGTACTTAAATACGCAGTATTTT | CASSLDSGGYLNTQYF
few | TRBJ2-1 | TRBV7-9 | TRBD2 | TGTGCCAGCAGCCCCCCCGGGACTAGCGGACACAATGAGCAGTTCTTC | CASSPPGTSGHNEQFF
few | TRBJ2-4 | TRBV28 | . | TGTGCCAGCAGTTCAGGGTCTCTAGCCAAAAACATTCAGTACTTC | CASSSGSLAKNIQYF
. | TRBJ2-1 | TRBV10-1 | . | TGCGCCAGCAGTGGCGGCAATGAGCAGTTCTTC | CASSGGNEQFF
few | TRBJ2-5 | TRBV20-1 | . | TGCAGTGCTCCTATCCAAGAGACCCAGTACTTC | CSAPIQETQYF
few | TRBJ2-3 | TRBV28 | . | TGTGCCAGCAGCTGGCCGGGTCGGACAGATACGCAGTATTTT | CASSWPGRTDTQYF
few | TRBJ2-7 | TRBV6-1 | . | TGTGCCAGCAGTGAATCAACCTACGAGCAGTACTTC | CASSESTYEQYF
. | TRBJ1-5 | TRBV6-4 | . | TGTGCCAGAAGGACTTTCAATCAGCCCCAGCATTTT | CARRTFNQPQHF
few | TRBJ2-4 | TRBV5-4 | TRBD1 | TGTGCCAGCAGCACCGGGACAGAGCAAAACATTCAGTACTTC | CASSTGTEQNIQYF
few | TRBJ1-1 | TRBV5-4 | TRBD1 | TGTGCCAGCAGCGGCTTACAGGGGGTTCGTACTGAAGCTTTCTTT | CASSGLQGVRTEAFF
few | TRBJ1-1 | TRBV28 | . | TGTGCCAGCAGTCTTCCGGGGATCACTGAAGCTTTCTTT | CASSLPGITEAFF
few | TRBJ2-7 | TRBV6-1 | . | TGTGCCAGCAGTACCCCCGGGATGAGAAACGAGCAGTACTTC | CASSTPGMRNEQYF
. | TRBJ2-5 | TRBV6-1 | . | TGTGCCAGCAGTGACTCTAGCCAAGAGACCCAGTACTTC | CASSDSSQETQYF
. | TRBJ2-7 | TRBV28 | TRBD2 | TGTGCCAGCAGATGGGGACTAGCGGGAGACTACGAGCAGTACTTC | CASRWGLAGDYEQYF
. | TRBJ2-1 | TRBV25-1 | TRBD2 | TGTGCCAGCAGTGGCCCCGGGGTGGCAAGCGGGAGGCCCAATGAGCAGTTCTTC | CASSGPGVASGRPNEQFF
. | TRBJ1-1 | TRBV7-8 | TRBD1 | TGTGCCAGCAGCTTAGATAACAGGGGGCGCTTTACCACTGAAGCTTTCTTT | CASSLDNRGRFTTEAFF
. | TRBJ2-2 | TRBV10-1 | . | TGCGCCAGCCAAGGAGTTACAGGGGAGCTGTTTTTT | CASQGVTGELFF
once | TRBJ2-7 | TRBV15 | . | TGTGCCACCAGCACGGACATGCCCTACGAGCAGTACTTC | CATSTDMPYEQYF
few | TRBJ1-2 | TRBV29-1 | . | TGCAGCGTTAACCCAGGGGTGGGTTACGGCTACACCTTC | CSVNPGVGYGYTF
few | TRBJ2-1 | TRBV28 | . | TGTGCCAGCAGCCTATACAATGAGCAGTTCTTC | CASSLYNEQFF
. | TRBJ1-1 | TRBV10-3 | . | TGTGCCATCAGTCAAAGTTCAGGGGTGGCCTTGAACACTGAAGCTTTCTTT | CAISQSSGVALNTEAFF
. | TRBJ1-1 | TRBV5-1 | TRBD1 | TGCGCCAGCAGCTCTGGACAGGGGACCATTGAAGCTTTCTTT | CASSSGQGTIEAFF
. | TRBJ2-3 | TRBV4-1 | . | TGCGCCAGCAGCCGACAACCCGGACTGGAGGCCCTCACAGATACGCAGTATTTT | CASSRQPGLEALTDTQYF
few | TRBJ2-7 | TRBV28 | TRBD2 | TGTGCCAGCAGGCCTCGGCAACTAGCGGGCGAGCAGTACTTC | CASRPRQLAGEQYF
few | TRBJ1-2 | TRBV28 | TRBD1 | TGTGCCAGCAGGGTACAGGGGGCTGACTATGGCTACACCTTC | CASRVQGADYGYTF
. | TRBJ2-7 | TRBV7-9 | . | TGTGCCTCCGGCGGTTCCTTCTCCTACGAGCAGTACTTC | CASGGSFSYEQYF
few | TRBJ2-2 | TRBV14 | TRBD1 | TGTGCCAGCAGGGATTCCGGGACAGGGGGAGCCGGGGAGCTGTTTTTT | CASRDSGTGGAGELFF
few | TRBJ2-2 | TRBV2 | TRBD1 | TGTGCCAGCACGGGACAGGGAACCGGGGAGCTGTTTTTT | CASTGQGTGELFF
once | TRBJ2-7 | TRBV2 | TRBD2 | TGTGCCAGCAGTCGGACTAGCGGGAGCGGCTACGAGCAGTACTTC | CASSRTSGSGYEQYF
. | TRBJ2-3 | TRBV6-1 | . | TGTGCCAGCAGTGGGGGCCAGGCCACCAGAGATACGCAGTATTTT | CASSGGQATRDTQYF
few | TRBJ2-7 | TRBV11-3 | . | TGTGCCAGCAGCCAGGGGACAAGGAACGAGCAGTACTTC | CASSQGTRNEQYF
. | TRBJ2-7 | TRBV27 | . | TGTGCCAGCAGTCCCCAGGGGGGACGGTACGAGCAGTACTTC | CASSPQGGRYEQYF
. | TRBJ1-1 | TRBV7-2 | . | TGTGCCAGCAGCTTACAGGGGTCGAACACTGAAGCTTTCTTT | CASSLQGSNTEAFF
. | TRBJ2-7 | TRBV5-1 | . | TGCGCCAGCAGCTTGACCAGGGCCCCTCTCTACGAGCAGTACTTC | CASSLTRAPLYEQYF
few | TRBJ2-4 | TRBV4-3 | . | TGCGCCAGCAGCCAAGAAGGGCAGGGAGGAGGGTTGGCCAAAAACATTCAGTACTTC | CASSQEGQGGGLAKNIQYF
. | TRBJ2-1 | TRBV5-1 | TRBD1 | TGCGCCAGCAGCCCGGGACAGGGCGATGAGCAGTTCTTC | CASSPGQGDEQFF
medium-sized | TRBJ1-4 | TRBV2 | TRBD1 | TGTGCCAGCCACAGGGGTGGTGAAAAACTGTTTTTT | CASHRGGEKLFF
few | TRBJ2-3 | TRBV19 | . | TGTGCCAGTAGAGAGGGAACAGATACGCAGTATTTT | CASREGTDTQYF
few | TRBJ2-6 | TRBV7-2 | . | TGTGCCAGCAGCTTAGCCCGAGACTCTGGGGCCAACGTCCTGACTTTC | CASSLARDSGANVLTF
few | TRBJ1-1 | TRBV15 | . | TGTGCCACCAGCAGAGATAAACTGGGGGCCACTGAAGCTTTCTTT | CATSRDKLGATEAFF
few | TRBJ2-5 | TRBV25-1 | . | TGTGCCAGCAGTCCCCACAGGGCATTAGAGACCCAGTACTTC | CASSPHRALETQYF
. | TRBJ2-7 | TRBV10-3 | TRBD2 | TGTGCCATCAGTGCGTCTAGCGGGAGGCCTTCCTCCTACGAGCAGTACTTC | CAISASSGRPSSYEQYF
few | TRBJ2-3 | TRBV5-5 | . | TGTGCCAGCAGCCCGCACGTCGGAGGCAGACCGCGTACAGATACGCAGTATTTT | CASSPHVGGRPRTDTQYF
. | TRBJ1-6 | TRBV2 | . | TGTGCCAGCAGTTGGGCCAGAGATTCACCCCTCCACTTT | CASSWARDSPLHF